The 2 T cell receptor beta chains presented below share a single source sample, sequenced in a study of OX40 agonist ivuxolimab in advanced cancers. Sequencing was performed with immunoSEQ multiplex PCR; in TCRdb, only in-frame clones are kept and a portion is missing. Of tens of thousands of clones detected, about 89% appear once; the ten largest clones hold about 1.6%. The source material was CD4+ or CD8+ T cells sorted from blood, sampled in a trial of the OX40 agonist ivuxolimab. The source of these receptors is an adult with an advanced solid tumor such as melanoma, head and neck, liver or kidney cancer.

The chain couples TRBV21-1 to TRBJ2-5; the D call of TRBD1 is as the table states it, not checked on the DNA. TRBV21-1 has pseudogene status. This CDR3 is 14 amino acids long. CDR3 loop: CASSKPQGWETQYF. DNA for the CDR3: TGTGCCAGCAGCAAACCTCAGGGATGGGAGACCCAGTACTTC.

This chain connects TRBV14 to TRBJ2-3; TRBD2 matches at 13 bases. This CDR3 contains 16 residues. Per germline, CDR1 SGHDN and CDR2 FVKESK. With V trimmed by 4 bases and J by 2 bases, 3 bases remained unmatched. The CDR3 loop is CASSRGLAGNTDTQYF. For the CDR3, the DNA is TGTGCCAGCAGCCGGGGACTAGCGGGGAACACAGATACGCAGTATTTT.